The T cell receptor (beta chain) described here comes from a study of shared clonotypes between healthy human individuals. Source study methods: For the immunoSEQ data, sequences were junction-only without quality scores, so filtering differed. Here immunoSEQ multiplex PCR was the method, and the copy in TCRdb shows in-frame clones only, minus some. D and trimming come from the DNA, and the V and J calls and clone size come from that table. The profile shows 650,000 to 800,000 clones, just over 90% of them singletons. It was CD45RO-negative cells, positively selected for CCR7, that made up naive CD8 cells, with terminally differentiated effector memory CD45RA+ cells excluded. The CDR3 sequence is 17 residues long. With 9 bases clipped from V and 5 bases from J, the junction kept 20 bases outside the gene matches. CDR1 and CDR2 from the germline V gene are SGHRS and YFSETQ.

This chain uses TRBV5-1 with TRBJ2-1, with TRBD1 matching over 7 bases. Sequences were obtained from naive CD8+ T cells sorted from blood. This clonotype was sampled from a young man in good health. The CDR3, as DNA: TGCGCCAACTACCGACAGGGCAAGGACAAGCCGCACAATGAGCAGTTCTTC. This encodes CANYRQGKDKPHNEQFF.